The entry that follows covers one T cell receptor beta chain sequence. The antigen remains unidentified. The ends lost 4 bases at V and 4 bases at J; junction bases unmatched: 7. The germline gives CDR1 LNHDA, CDR2 SQIVND (reference sequence). CDR3 size: 15 residues. The data stem from a study of T cell repertoires and Cas9 in healthy adults. The wider study: CD4 and CD8 compartments: SpCas9-reactive T cells profiled for potency, cytotoxicity, lineage.

Study results and limitations: In vitro, SpCas9-reactive Tregs were reported to curb effector T cell proliferation and function.

Sequencing used immunoSEQ multiplex PCR; TCRdb keeps in-frame clones, though not all of them. The sample lists about 15,000 clones; 75% to 90% were seen once. V is TRBV19 and J is TRBJ2-1; 7 bases align to TRBD2. Sequences were obtained from Tregs (CD4+, CD25+, CD127-, CD137-, CD154-) from PBMCs; culture status not recorded. This receptor was identified in a human donor in good health. DNA of the CDR3: TGTGCCAGTAGTAAGGTAGGAGCGGGGTACAATGAGCAGTTCTTC. Translation gives CASSKVGAGYNEQFF.